Listed below are T cell receptor beta chains from one sample, sequenced in a study of cytomegalovirus exposure and HLA in healthy donors. Clones were sequenced by immunoSEQ multiplex PCR, and TCRdb holds only the in-frame ones, with some missing. The data show about 150,000 clones, about 85% seen once. Sequencing was performed on PBMCs. The origin of the receptors is a woman in her late teens or twenties in good health and CMV-seronegative. The CDR3 runs from the conserved cysteine through the conserved F or W. The order of the fields is J gene, V gene, clone size, D gene, CDR3 DNA, CDR3 protein. A D gene is named only where the DNA matches it firmly. Clone size is stated in some rows and not others, as once, few, many or a class when expanded.

TRBJ1-6	TRBV30	NA	NA	TGTGCCTGGAGTGTAATTACAGGGCTTCGTTCACCCCTCCACTTT	CAWSVITGLRSPLHF
TRBJ2-7	TRBV2	NA	TRBD1	TGTGCCAGCAGTTATGGACAGGCGTTGACCTACGAGCAGTACTTC	CASSYGQALTYEQYF
TRBJ1-4	TRBV28	NA	NA	TGTGCCAGCAGTTCTGGGACCCCAGGGGACGAAAAACTGTTTTTT	CASSSGTPGDEKLFF
TRBJ2-7	TRBV5-8	once	NA	TGTGCCAGCAGCGTAACAGCCTTCTACGAGCAGTACTTC	CASSVTAFYEQYF
TRBJ2-7	TRBV5-1	NA	TRBD2	TGCGCCAGCAGCTTGGCGGCTAGCGGGAGTGTCGAGCAGTACTTC	CASSLAASGSVEQYF
TRBJ1-3	TRBV18	NA	NA	TGTGCCAGCTCACCAAGTAGCCCGCGCTCTGGAAACACCATATATTTT	CASSPSSPRSGNTIYF
TRBJ1-3	TRBV7-7	NA	TRBD1	TGTGCTAGCAGTACCGGGACAGGGGAAGGAAACACCATATATTTT	CASSTGTGEGNTIYF
TRBJ2-1	TRBV4-1	NA	TRBD2	TGCGCCAGCAGCCACATAGGGACTAGCGGGAGTGGGGAGCAGTTCTTC	CASSHIGTSGSGEQFF
TRBJ1-2	TRBV6-5	once	NA	TGTGCCAGCAGCCGACCAGGGTCACCTAACTATGGCTACACCTTC	CASSRPGSPNYGYTF
TRBJ2-5	TRBV29-1	NA	NA	TGCAGCGTCTCCCTCGGGGAGACCCAGTACTTC	CSVSLGETQYF
TRBJ2-5	TRBV27	NA	TRBD1	TGTGCCAGCAGTTTGGGGCCTCCCGGGACAGGGCTCCAAGAGACCCAGTACTTC	CASSLGPPGTGLQETQYF
TRBJ2-3	TRBV10-3	few	NA	TGTGCCATCAGTATGGGGGGGCGCACCTCGGCTACGCAGTATTTT	CAISMGGRTSATQYF
TRBJ1-6	TRBV7-2	NA	NA	TGTGCCAGCAGCTTGAGGCCAGGCCGGGAGGGGAATTCACCCCTCCACTTT	CASSLRPGREGNSPLHF
TRBJ2-7	TRBV6-5	NA	NA	TGTGCCAGCAGTACTGGGGGCGACTCCTACGAGCAGTACTTC	CASSTGGDSYEQYF
TRBJ1-1	TRBV4-2	NA	NA	TGTGCCAGCAGCCAAGACGAGGGTATGAACACTGAAGCTTTCTTT	CASSQDEGMNTEAFF
TRBJ1-4	TRBV11-2	NA	NA	TGTGCCAGCAGCTTCCCCCGGGACAAGGGATATCGTGGAAAACTGTTTTTT	CASSFPRDKGYRGKLFF
TRBJ1-5	TRBV7-2	NA	NA	TGTGCCAGCAGCCGTACGACAGCGAGAAATCAGCCCCAGCATTTT	CASSRTTARNQPQHF
TRBJ2-5	TRBV7-9	NA	TRBD2	TGTGCCAGCAGCTTAGGTCGATGGGGACTAGAACAAGAGACCCAGTACTTC	CASSLGRWGLEQETQYF
TRBJ2-2	TRBV5-6	NA	TRBD1	TGTGCCAGCAGCCATCGGGACAGGGGCTTTAGTATCGGGGAGCTGTTTTTT	CASSHRDRGFSIGELFF
TRBJ2-1	TRBV27	few	NA	TGTGCCAGCAGGACCGACTACTACAATGAGCAGTTCTTC	CASRTDYYNEQFF
TRBJ2-5	TRBV6-5	NA	TRBD2	TGTGCCAGCAGTTCCACTGGACTAGCGGGAGGGTTGGGGCAGTACTTC	CASSSTGLAGGLGQYF
TRBJ1-1	TRBV6-5	NA	NA	TGTGCCAGCAGTTACTCTATGAGGAGCTTGAACACTGAAGCTTTCTTT	CASSYSMRSLNTEAFF
TRBJ2-3	TRBV7-9	NA	TRBD2	TGTGCCAGCAGCTTCGGACTAGCGGGGGTTCCCACAGATACGCAGTATTTT	CASSFGLAGVPTDTQYF
TRBJ2-1	TRBV28	once	NA	TGTGCCAGCAGTGTGGGGGTCGGGAGACCTTCTGAGCAGTTCTTC	CASSVGVGRPSEQFF
TRBJ1-6	TRBV19	NA	TRBD1	TGTGCCAGTAGTACTCGGGACAGCCGGGGTTCACCCCTCCACTTT	CASSTRDSRGSPLHF
TRBJ2-3	TRBV7-9	NA	TRBD1	TGTGCCAGCAGCTGGGGGACAGGGGCCTACACAGATACGCAGTATTTT	CASSWGTGAYTDTQYF
TRBJ1-3	TRBV11-2	NA	TRBD1	TGTGCCAGCAGCCGGGACAGTTGGAGCTCTGGAAACACCATATATTTT	CASSRDSWSSGNTIYF
TRBJ2-1	TRBV7-2	once	TRBD2	TGTGCCAGCAGCTTAGGCGGACTAGCGAAGTACAATGAGCAGTTCTTC	CASSLGGLAKYNEQFF
TRBJ1-2	TRBV14	NA	TRBD1	TGTGCCAGCAGCCAAGGCGACAGGGGGGTCTATGGCTACACCTTC	CASSQGDRGVYGYTF